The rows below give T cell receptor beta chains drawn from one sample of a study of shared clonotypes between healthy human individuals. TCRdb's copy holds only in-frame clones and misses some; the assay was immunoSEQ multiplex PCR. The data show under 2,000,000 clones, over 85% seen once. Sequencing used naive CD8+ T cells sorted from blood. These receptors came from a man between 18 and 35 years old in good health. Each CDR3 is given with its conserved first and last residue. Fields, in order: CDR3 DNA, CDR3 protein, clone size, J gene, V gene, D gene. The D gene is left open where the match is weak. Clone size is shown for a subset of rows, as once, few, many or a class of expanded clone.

CDR3 DNA: TGTGCCAGCAGCGGGGGACCGGCCTACGAGCAGTACTTC; CDR3 protein: CASSGGPAYEQYF; clone size: NA; J gene: TRBJ2-7; V gene: TRBV9; D gene: NA
CDR3 DNA: TGTGCCAGCAGTGAATACGGGCAGCTGAACACTGAAGCTTTCTTT; CDR3 protein: CASSEYGQLNTEAFF; clone size: NA; J gene: TRBJ1-1; V gene: TRBV2; D gene: NA
CDR3 DNA: TGTGCCAGCAGCCCAGGGGGGAGCACAGATACGCAGTATTTT; CDR3 protein: CASSPGGSTDTQYF; clone size: NA; J gene: TRBJ2-3; V gene: TRBV7-6; D gene: NA
CDR3 DNA: TGTGCCAGCAGCACCTGGACTGCGGTCGACGAGCAGTACTTC; CDR3 protein: CASSTWTAVDEQYF; clone size: NA; J gene: TRBJ2-7; V gene: TRBV7-9; D gene: NA
CDR3 DNA: TGTGCCAGCAGTTTGGTTCTGGGGCCCGACACTGAAGCTTTCTTT; CDR3 protein: CASSLVLGPDTEAFF; clone size: NA; J gene: TRBJ1-1; V gene: TRBV27; D gene: NA
CDR3 DNA: TGTGCCAGCAGCTCCGGGCCTTTCTACGAGCAGTACTTC; CDR3 protein: CASSSGPFYEQYF; clone size: NA; J gene: TRBJ2-7; V gene: TRBV7-9; D gene: NA
CDR3 DNA: TGTGCCAGCAGTGTGGACACCTACGAGCAGTACTTC; CDR3 protein: CASSVDTYEQYF; clone size: NA; J gene: TRBJ2-7; V gene: TRBV6-1; D gene: NA
CDR3 DNA: TGTGCCAGCAGCATTACACGTCGCGCCGGGGAGCTGTTTTTT; CDR3 protein: CASSITRRAGELFF; clone size: NA; J gene: TRBJ2-2; V gene: TRBV27; D gene: NA
CDR3 DNA: TGCGCCAGCAGCTCCGGGACTCTCACCGGGGAGCTGTTTTTT; CDR3 protein: CASSSGTLTGELFF; clone size: NA; J gene: TRBJ2-2; V gene: TRBV4-1; D gene: NA
CDR3 DNA: TGTGCCAGCCCGGGGCGAGGGACTGAAGCTTTCTTT; CDR3 protein: CASPGRGTEAFF; clone size: once; J gene: TRBJ1-1; V gene: TRBV28; D gene: NA
CDR3 DNA: TGTGCCAGCAGCGTCGCCGGGACAGGGAATCAGCCCCAGCATTTT; CDR3 protein: CASSVAGTGNQPQHF; clone size: NA; J gene: TRBJ1-5; V gene: TRBV5-4; D gene: TRBD1
CDR3 DNA: TGTGCCAGCAGTGACCTGGGCCTCCAAGAGACCCAGTACTTC; CDR3 protein: CASSDLGLQETQYF; clone size: NA; J gene: TRBJ2-5; V gene: TRBV6-1; D gene: NA
CDR3 DNA: TGTGCCAGCAGTTCCGCACAGGGGGGGGGCCAGTACTTC; CDR3 protein: CASSSAQGGGQYF; clone size: NA; J gene: TRBJ2-5; V gene: TRBV27; D gene: NA
CDR3 DNA: TGTGCCAGCAGTGAGACAGGGTATAATGAAAAACTGTTTTTT; CDR3 protein: CASSETGYNEKLFF; clone size: NA; J gene: TRBJ1-4; V gene: TRBV2; D gene: TRBD1
CDR3 DNA: TGTGCCAGCAGCTTAGCCCTAACCGGGACAGGGGGTGAGACCCAGTACTTC; CDR3 protein: CASSLALTGTGGETQYF; clone size: NA; J gene: TRBJ2-5; V gene: TRBV7-9; D gene: TRBD1
CDR3 DNA: TGTGCCAGCAGTCTGGGGATGTGGACAGATACGCAGTATTTT; CDR3 protein: CASSLGMWTDTQYF; clone size: NA; J gene: TRBJ2-3; V gene: TRBV27; D gene: NA
CDR3 DNA: TGCAGCGTTGAAGATCTTCAGGGGGCAGAGTTGAACATTCAGTACTTC; CDR3 protein: CSVEDLQGAELNIQYF; clone size: few; J gene: TRBJ2-4; V gene: TRBV29-1; D gene: TRBD1
CDR3 DNA: TGTGCCAGCAGGTCCCCTGACAGTCCCTCTGGAAACACCATATATTTT; CDR3 protein: CASRSPDSPSGNTIYF; clone size: NA; J gene: TRBJ1-3; V gene: TRBV7-9; D gene: NA